Shown below are 24 T cell receptor beta chains from a single sample sequenced in a study of OX40 agonist ivuxolimab in advanced cancers. Profiled with immunoSEQ multiplex PCR; TCRdb holds only in-frame clones, not every one. Among around 21,000 clones listed, about four fifths were seen once. Sequencing was performed on CD4+ or CD8+ T cells sorted from blood, taken in a trial of the OX40 agonist ivuxolimab. The receptors were sampled from an adult with an advanced solid tumor such as melanoma, head and neck, liver or kidney cancer.

This sequence joins TRBV5-3 and TRBJ2-1; D call uncertain. TRBV5-3 falls under the ORF class, with uncertain function. This CDR3 is built from 12 residues. Trimming removed 0 bases at V and 9 bases at J, with 7 bases between. The CDR3 bases are TGTGCCAGAAGCTTGGACCCCACTGAGCAGTTCTTC. Protein product: CARSLDPTEQFF.

The chain uses TRBV6-5 and TRBJ2-7, with 9 bases aligning to TRBD1. The J segment lost 2 bases and the V segment lost 0 bases, leaving 5 bases of the junction unmatched. The germline CDR1 and CDR2 sequences are MNHEY and SVGAGI. CDR3 size: 16 residues. The CDR3 loop reads CASSYSGTGNAYEQYF. The CDR3 DNA is TGTGCCAGCAGTTACTCGGGGACAGGGAATGCCTACGAGCAGTACTTC.

This chain uses TRBV30 with TRBJ1-2; D is ambiguous. This CDR3 is 13 amino acids long. V lost 2 bases to trimming and J lost 0 bases, with 7 bases between them. Germline V gene sequence: CDR1 GTSNPN, CDR2 SVGIG (reference sequence). The CDR3 sequence is CAWSLGSNYGYTF. The CDR3 DNA is TGTGCCTGGAGTCTGGGATCTAACTATGGCTACACCTTC. The whole variable domain, remainder taken from reference TRBV30 and TRBJ1-2, is SQTIHQWPATLVQPVGSPLSLECTVEGTSNPNLYWYRQAAGRGLQLLFYSVGIGQISSEVPQNLSASRPQDRQFILSSKKLLLSDSGFYLCAWSLGSNYGYTFGSGTRLTVV.

The rearrangement joins TRBV15 to TRBJ2-1; D remains unclear. The V and J ends lost 1 base and 11 bases respectively, with 6 bases between them. This CDR3 has 11 amino acids. The V gene's germline CDR1 is LNHNV and CDR2 YYDKDF (reference sequence). Here the CDR3 DNA reads TGTGCCACCAGCAGAGGGGGTAAGCAGTTCTTC. This encodes CATSRGGKQFF. The entire variable domain, with the rest obtained from reference TRBV15 and TRBJ2-1, is as follows: DAMVIQNPRYQVTQFGKPVTLSCSQTLNHNVMYWYQQKSSQAPKLLFHYYDKDFNNEADTPDNFQSRRPNTSFCFLDIRSPGLGDTAMYLCATSRGGKQFFGPGTRLTVL.

This sequence joins TRBV7-9 and TRBJ1-2; TRBD1 aligns across 11 bases. The CDR3 contains 16 residues. CDR1 and CDR2 from the germline V gene are SEHNR and FQNEAQ (reference sequence). Unmatched junction bases numbered 9, after V lost 2 bases and J lost 7 bases. CDR3 sequence: CASSLRWDRGNGGYTF. Written as DNA, the CDR3 is TGTGCCAGCAGCTTACGGTGGGACAGGGGGAACGGTGGCTACACCTTC.

The genes are TRBV27 and TRBJ2-7; 7 positions match TRBD2. J was trimmed by 4 bases and V by 5 bases; bases with no gene match: 8. The CDR3 loop spans 14 amino acids. Germline V gives CDR1 MNHEY, CDR2 SMNVEV (reference sequence). CDR3 sequence: CASSLTSSGYEQYF. CDR3 DNA: TGTGCCAGCAGTCTCACGTCTAGCGGATACGAGCAGTACTTC.

V usage is TRBV5-4 and J usage is TRBJ2-2; no clear D. This CDR3 contains 13 residues. V was trimmed by 3 bases and J by 5 bases, leaving 8 bases between them. Germline V CDR1 and CDR2: SGHNT, YYREEE (reference sequence). The CDR3: CASSSRGTGELFF. The CDR3 bases are TGTGCCAGCAGCTCCAGAGGAACCGGGGAGCTGTTTTTT.

The chain links TRBV1 to TRBJ2-4; the DNA was not used to check the table's D call, TRBD2. TRBV1 is annotated as a pseudogene. The CDR3 sequence is 16 residues long. CDR3 loop: CTSSQDLLAGKNIQYF. CDR3 nucleotide sequence: TGCACCAGCAGCCAAGATCTACTAGCGGGCAAAAACATTCAGTACTTC.

V and J are TRBV7-9 and TRBJ2-1; 12 nucleotides align to TRBD2. The CDR3 consists of 16 residues. CDR1 is SEHNR and CDR2 is FQNEAQ in the germline V gene (reference sequence). V lost 4 bases to trimming and J lost 8 bases; unmatched junction nucleotides: 9. The CDR3 DNA follows: TGTGCCAGCAGCTACCCGACTAGCGGGAGTGTCCATGAGCAGTTCTTC. Its protein product is CASSYPTSGSVHEQFF.

This chain links TRBV30 with TRBJ2-1, with D perhaps assigned TRBD1 or TRBD2 (5 bases each). V was trimmed by 0 bases and J by 8 bases, leaving 8 bases between them. Germline-derived CDR1 and CDR2 are GTSNPN and SVGIG (reference sequence). This CDR3 is 12 amino acids long. The CDR3 sequence: CAWSVLGDEQFF. CDR3 nucleotide sequence: TGTGCCTGGAGTGTACTAGGGGATGAGCAGTTCTTC. Full variable domain (outside the CDR3, taken from reference TRBV30 and TRBJ2-1): SQTIHQWPATLVQPVGSPLSLECTVEGTSNPNLYWYRQAAGRGLQLLFYSVGIGQISSEVPQNLSASRPQDRQFILSSKKLLLSDSGFYLCAWSVLGDEQFFGPGTRLTVL.

This chain connects TRBV6-5 to TRBJ1-2, with TRBD1 matching over 7 bases. CDR1 is MNHEY and CDR2 is SVGAGI in the germline V gene. J gave up 0 bases and V 7 bases, and 8 bases lay outside the gene matches. CDR3 length equals 15 residues. CDR3 DNA: TGTGCCAGCACCGATGGACAGGAGACTAACTATGGCTACACCTTC. This encodes CASTDGQETNYGYTF.

The chain couples TRBV27 to TRBJ2-7, with a tentative D call TRBD1 (5 bases). Germline values: CDR1 MNHEY, CDR2 SMNVEV (reference sequence). V lost 6 bases and J lost 5, with 14 bases in between. The CDR3 covers 13 residues. The CDR3 sequence is CASSQGGPHEQYF. Written as DNA, the CDR3 is TGTGCCAGCAGCCAGGGTGGTCCCCACGAGCAGTACTTC.

The J gene is TRBJ1-4, the V gene TRBV9, with 8 positions matching TRBD1. Losses at the gene ends were 3 bases for V and 6 bases for J; bases not matched to a gene: 4. The CDR3 spans 14 residues. Germline V gives CDR1 SGDLS, CDR2 YYNGEE. CDR3 in amino acids: CASSASTGDEKLFF. The CDR3, as DNA: TGTGCCAGCAGCGCGTCGACAGGGGATGAAAAACTGTTTTTT. Together with reference TRBV9 and TRBJ1-4, the CDR3 gives the full variable domain: DSGVTQTPKHLITATGQRVTLRCSPRSGDLSVYWYQQSLDQGLQFLIQYYNGEERAKGNILERFSAQQFPDLHSELNLSSLELGDSALYFCASSASTGDEKLFFGSGTQLSVL.

The CDR3 bases are TGTGCCAGCAGCGTAGCTTACAGGGGGCAAGAGCAGTTCTTC. It yields the protein CASSVAYRGQEQFF. V is TRBV9 and J is TRBJ2-1, with TRBD1 identical over 9 bases. The CDR3 is made up of 14 amino acids. Germline V CDR1 and CDR2: SGDLS, YYNGEE. Unmatched junction bases numbered 5, after V lost 0 bases and J lost 10 bases.

The chain employs TRBV27 and TRBJ1-6; no clear D gene. The CDR3 contains 18 residues. Germline-derived CDR1 and CDR2 are MNHEY and SMNVEV (reference sequence). Trimming cost V 5 bases and J 9 bases, with 26 bases left between them. CDR3 sequence: CASSPANRAPQDGSPLHF. The CDR3 region has the DNA TGTGCCAGCAGTCCTGCGAACCGGGCCCCCCAAGACGGTTCACCCCTCCACTTT.

This chain joins TRBV11-3 and TRBJ2-7; tentative D call: TRBD1 (5 bases). CDR1 is SGHNT and CDR2 is YENEEA in the germline V gene. The CDR3 loop spans 13 amino acids. Trimming left V 5 bases short and J 6 bases short, with 14 bases between. The DNA of the CDR3 is TGTGCCAGCAGCGCCGACCAGGGCCTCGAGCAGTACTTC. Its protein is CASSADQGLEQYF.

Relative to its sample, this clone is medium-sized. The chain joins TRBV27 to TRBJ1-5, with D possibly being TRBD1 (6 bases). Germline V lookup: CDR1 MNHEY, CDR2 SMNVEV (reference sequence). The V end lost 2 bases, the J end lost 2 bases, and 16 bases lay between the germline ends. This CDR3 contains 17 residues. The CDR3 DNA sequence: TGTGCCAGCAGTTTAGGGATGACGCCAGGGGGCAATCAGCCCCAGCATTTT. It codes for CASSLGMTPGGNQPQHF.

The rearrangement uses TRBV5-6 and TRBJ2-3; D remains ambiguous. Germline loops: CDR1 SGHDT, CDR2 YYEEEE. V was shortened by 3 bases and J by 2 bases, with 10 bases between the two germline ends. The CDR3 is 14 residues long. Written as DNA, the CDR3 is TGTGCCAGCAGCTGGAACCTACACACAGATACGCAGTATTTT. Translation: CASSWNLHTDTQYF. The complete variable domain, with remaining parts taken from reference TRBV5-6 and TRBJ2-3, reads DAGVTQSPTHLIKTRGQQVTLRCSPKSGHDTVSWYQQALGQGPQFIFQYYEEEERQRGNFPDRFSGHQFPNYSSELNVNALLLGDSALYLCASSWNLHTDTQYFGPGTRLTVL.

The chain carries TRBV14 and TRBJ2-7, with TRBD2 matching 11 bases. Germline values: CDR1 SGHDN, CDR2 FVKESK. CDR3 length: 15 residues. Trimming took 6 bases from V and 3 from J; bases not matched to a gene: 7. This CDR3 reads CASSQTSGIFYEQYF. DNA for the CDR3: TGTGCCAGCAGTCAGACTAGCGGGATCTTCTACGAGCAGTACTTC.

This chain links TRBV11-2 with TRBJ1-6; D is unresolved. Looked up from germline, CDR1 is SGHAT and CDR2 is FQNNGV. V was clipped by 5 bases and J by 5 bases, with 10 bases between them. The CDR3 covers 14 residues. DNA for the CDR3: TGTGCCAGCAGCCGCACGGGGAATAATTCACCCCTCCACTTT. The encoded protein is CASSRTGNNSPLHF.

The chain's CDR3 is CASSVGLAGGPRTDTQYF. CDR3 nucleotide sequence: TGTGCCAGCAGCGTAGGACTAGCGGGAGGGCCGAGGACAGATACGCAGTATTTT. The chain employs TRBV9 and TRBJ2-3; 14 nucleotides match TRBD2. V dropped 0 bases and J dropped 3; count of bases not matched to a gene: 6. This CDR3 contains 18 residues. In germline, CDR1 is SGDLS, CDR2 YYNGEE. The full variable domain, in which reference TRBV9 and TRBJ2-3 provide the parts outside the CDR3, is DSGVTQTPKHLITATGQRVTLRCSPRSGDLSVYWYQQSLDQGLQFLIQYYNGEERAKGNILERFSAQQFPDLHSELNLSSLELGDSALYFCASSVGLAGGPRTDTQYFGPGTRLTVL.

V and J are TRBV27 and TRBJ2-3; the D call may be TRBD1 or TRBD2 (5 bases each). Trimming took 5 bases from V and 0 from J, leaving 21 bases between them. From germline, CDR1 is MNHEY and CDR2 SMNVEV (reference sequence). This CDR3 has 18 residues. In DNA, the CDR3 is TGTGCCAGCAGTCTAGGGGTCGCCTGGGGGATCAGCACAGATACGCAGTATTTT. Its translation: CASSLGVAWGISTDTQYF.

This clone has only one observation. The chain carries TRBV25-1 and TRBJ1-6; 7 bases map to TRBD1. The trim removed 6 bases at V and 10 bases at J, leaving 12 bases unmatched. The CDR3 covers 15 residues. Germline V gene lookup returns CDR1 MGHDK and CDR2 SYGVNS. CDR3 loop: CASSDGSGGRSPLHF. CDR3 nucleotide sequence: TGTGCCAGCAGCGACGGCTCAGGGGGTAGATCACCCCTCCACTTT.

This chain links TRBV7-9 with TRBJ2-4; TRBD2 aligns across 7 bases. V dropped 6 bases and J dropped 1; count of bases not matched to a gene: 6. Germline CDR1 reads SEHNR; CDR2 reads FQNEAQ (reference sequence). This CDR3 contains 15 residues. The CDR3 region is CASSGERDAKNIQYF. The CDR3 DNA follows: TGTGCCAGCAGTGGAGAGCGGGACGCCAAAAACATTCAGTACTTC.